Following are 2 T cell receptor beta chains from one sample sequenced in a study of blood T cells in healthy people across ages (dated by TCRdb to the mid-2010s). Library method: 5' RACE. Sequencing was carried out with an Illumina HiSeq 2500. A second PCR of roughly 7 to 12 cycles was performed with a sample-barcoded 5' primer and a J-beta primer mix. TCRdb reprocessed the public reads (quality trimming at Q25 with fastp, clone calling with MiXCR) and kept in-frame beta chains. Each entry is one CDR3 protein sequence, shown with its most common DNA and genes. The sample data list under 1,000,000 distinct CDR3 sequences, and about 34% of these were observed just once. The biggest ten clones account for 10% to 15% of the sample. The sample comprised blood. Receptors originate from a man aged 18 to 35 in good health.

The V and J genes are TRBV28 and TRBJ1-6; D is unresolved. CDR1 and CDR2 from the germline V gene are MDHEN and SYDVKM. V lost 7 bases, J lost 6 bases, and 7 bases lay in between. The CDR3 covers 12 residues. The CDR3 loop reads CASTPTNSPLHF. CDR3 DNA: TGTGCCAGCACTCCAACTAATTCACCCCTCCACTTT.

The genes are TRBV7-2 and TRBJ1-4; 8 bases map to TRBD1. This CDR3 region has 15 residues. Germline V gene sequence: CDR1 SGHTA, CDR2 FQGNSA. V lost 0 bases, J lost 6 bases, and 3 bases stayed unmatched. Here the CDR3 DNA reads TGTGCCAGCAGCTTAGCATCAGGGGGCGATGAAAAACTGTTTTTT. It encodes CASSLASGGDEKLFF.